This is a list of T cell receptor beta chains from one sample in a study of blood T cell repertoires in COVID-19. Generated by immunoSEQ multiplex PCR, the TCRdb table keeps only in-frame clones and is missing some. The data contain under 300,000 clones, 80% to 90% of them seen just once; the ten biggest clones take up 2.4%. Sequences were obtained from PBMCs or T cells enriched from blood (not recorded which). The receptors were gathered from a young woman who had recovered from COVID-19. Both conserved end residues are part of each CDR3. D genes are given only for firm matches.

d_call	v_call	j_call	cdr3_nt	cdr3_aa
-	TRBV27	TRBJ1-4	TGTGCCAGCAGTGACCAGACAGGTCGGCTTACTTTT	CASSDQTGRLTF
-	TRBV9	TRBJ1-4	TGTGCCAGCAGCGTAGGGGGCGGGGCAGGAGAAAAACTGTTTTTT	CASSVGGGAGEKLFF
TRBD1	TRBV7-8	TRBJ2-7	TGTGCCAGCAGCTTAACTCCGGGACAGTTCTACGAGCAGTACTTC	CASSLTPGQFYEQYF
-	TRBV11-2	TRBJ1-2	TGTGCCAGCAGCACCGACAGGACGTATGGCTACACCTTC	CASSTDRTYGYTF
-	TRBV5-1	TRBJ2-7	TGCGCCAGCAGCTTGGATTTATACGAGCAGTACTTC	CASSLDLYEQYF
-	TRBV6-5	TRBJ2-7	TGTGCCAGCAGGAAGGACAGTTCCCCGTCCTACGAGCAGTACTTC	CASRKDSSPSYEQYF
TRBD1	TRBV7-8	TRBJ2-7	TGTGCCAGCAGCTTAACGGGCTCGCCCCGGGACAGCTACTTC	CASSLTGSPRDSYF
TRBD2	TRBV5-1	TRBJ2-1	TGCGCCAGCAGCGAGGGGACTAGCGGGGGGGCGTGGAATGAGCAGTTCTTC	CASSEGTSGGAWNEQFF
TRBD1	TRBV5-8	TRBJ1-4	TGTGCCAGCAGCTCCGGAAGGGGGCATGAAAAACTGTTTTTT	CASSSGRGHEKLFF
-	TRBV6-2/TRBV6-3	TRBJ1-5	TGTGCCAGCAGTTATTTGAGGGAGCCCCAGCATTTT	CASSYLREPQHF